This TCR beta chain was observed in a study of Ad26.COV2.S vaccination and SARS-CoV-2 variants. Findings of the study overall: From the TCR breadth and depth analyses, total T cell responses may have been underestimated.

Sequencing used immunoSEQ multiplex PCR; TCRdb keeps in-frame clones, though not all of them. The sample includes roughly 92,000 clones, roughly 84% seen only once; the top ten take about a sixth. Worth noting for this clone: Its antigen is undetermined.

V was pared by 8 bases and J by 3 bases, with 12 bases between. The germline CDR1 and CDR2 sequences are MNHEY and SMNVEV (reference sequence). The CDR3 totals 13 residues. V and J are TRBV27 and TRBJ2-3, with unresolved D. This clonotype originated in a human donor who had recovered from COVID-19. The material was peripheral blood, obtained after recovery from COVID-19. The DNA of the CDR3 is TGTGCCAGCCGTTATTCGAGGACAGATACGCAGTATTTT. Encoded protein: CASRYSRTDTQYF.